Listed below are T cell receptor beta chains from one sample, sequenced in a study of molecular identifiers for immune sequencing clone quantification. TCRdb called the PCR reads again in MiXCR, with one record for every CDR3 protein. The profile shows approximately 37,000 distinct CDR3 sequences, about a fifth of them singletons. The material sequenced was naive CD8+ T cells from blood, with Jurkat cell RNA spiked in. All receptors derive from a human donor in good health. Some libraries in this study had Jurkat cell RNA spiked in. Both conserved end residues are part of each CDR3. A D gene is named only where the DNA matches it firmly.

v_call	j_call	d_call	cdr3_aa
TRBV7-7	TRBJ2-4	.	CASSLYGGGRGLAKNIQYF
TRBV27	TRBJ1-1	TRBD1	CASSSGGTEAFF
TRBV5-1	TRBJ1-1	.	CASGLAGNTEAFF
TRBV29-1	TRBJ2-7	.	CSVEDDGGGYEQYF
TRBV29-1	TRBJ2-5	.	CSVARGAETQYF
TRBV19	TRBJ1-5	.	CASTVWGAEPQHF
TRBV4-3	TRBJ2-1	TRBD2	CASSTRLAGVYNEQFF
TRBV29-1	TRBJ1-1	.	CSAEVPGWATEAFF
TRBV29-1	TRBJ2-5	TRBD1	CSSRDRGMGHQETQYF
TRBV6-5	TRBJ2-6	.	CASRAGSGANVLTF
TRBV19	TRBJ2-7	.	CASSFGESYEQYF
TRBV13	TRBJ1-1	.	CASSAPPGTEAFF
TRBV6-6	TRBJ2-3	TRBD2	CASSYLAGGRDTQYF
TRBV7-9	TRBJ2-7	.	CASSLGPGEQYF
TRBV6-5	TRBJ2-7	TRBD2	CASSGSGRAHEQYF
TRBV3-1	TRBJ2-1	.	CASSQDSNEQFF
TRBV4-3	TRBJ1-1	.	CASSHGWENTEAFF
TRBV5-6	TRBJ2-7	TRBD2	CASSWGGGEQYF
TRBV7-2	TRBJ2-5	.	CASSLVPVQETQYF
TRBV7-9	TRBJ2-7	TRBD2	CATDLAGEGEQYF
TRBV7-2	TRBJ2-1	.	CASSRWGASYNEQFF
TRBV19	TRBJ1-1	.	CASSTGTTEAFF
TRBV20-1	TRBJ2-1	TRBD2	CSARGLAGGGEQFF
TRBV29-1	TRBJ2-7	TRBD2	CSVVAGVRSYEQYF
TRBV11-2	TRBJ2-7	.	CASSPGTVSYEQYF
TRBV24-1	TRBJ2-2	.	CAAQRDSGELFF
TRBV7-2	TRBJ2-1	.	CASSFSDEQFF
TRBV12-3/TRBV12-4	TRBJ1-4	.	CASSSEGVGDELFF
TRBV27	TRBJ2-3	.	CASSLDIGGSTDTQYF
TRBV6-6	TRBJ2-5	.	CASSYTSGGWLETQYF
TRBV14	TRBJ2-5	.	CASSRRDSSGTQYF
TRBV3-1	TRBJ2-7	.	CANSQDPLYEQYF
TRBV20-1	TRBJ2-3	.	CSAPPQGLSDTQYF
TRBV12-3/TRBV12-4	TRBJ1-2	.	CASSFNPGQRLSSNYGYTF
TRBV27	TRBJ2-5	TRBD1	CASSPGTGGLSVETQYF
TRBV28	TRBJ2-6	.	CASSLRGLSGANVLTF
TRBV7-9	TRBJ2-3	TRBD2	CASSPAGGHYTDTQYF
TRBV7-2	TRBJ2-1	TRBD1	CASSLGQGAPEQFF
TRBV14	TRBJ1-4	.	CASSQGQSTNEKLFF
TRBV27	TRBJ2-7	.	CASSVGPSYEQYF
TRBV28	TRBJ1-4	.	CASSPGIDNNEKLFF
TRBV4-3	TRBJ2-5	TRBD2	CASSQDRSSGGDGETQYF
TRBV6-2/TRBV6-3	TRBJ2-3	.	CASQDRFGGEDTQYF
TRBV2	TRBJ2-1	.	CASSDSSNHEQFF
TRBV7-9	TRBJ1-5	TRBD1	CASSPWTGDQPQHF
TRBV23-1	TRBJ1-5	.	CASSQSRRQSNQPQHF
TRBV30	TRBJ2-5	TRBD1	CAWSPTGGAETQYF
TRBV29-1	TRBJ1-1	.	CSAVDQNTEAFF
TRBV7-6	TRBJ2-3	.	CASSLQGWTDTQYF
TRBV5-4	TRBJ1-6	.	CASSNPDLSYNSPLHF
TRBV5-5	TRBJ2-2	TRBD2	CASNHILAATGELFF